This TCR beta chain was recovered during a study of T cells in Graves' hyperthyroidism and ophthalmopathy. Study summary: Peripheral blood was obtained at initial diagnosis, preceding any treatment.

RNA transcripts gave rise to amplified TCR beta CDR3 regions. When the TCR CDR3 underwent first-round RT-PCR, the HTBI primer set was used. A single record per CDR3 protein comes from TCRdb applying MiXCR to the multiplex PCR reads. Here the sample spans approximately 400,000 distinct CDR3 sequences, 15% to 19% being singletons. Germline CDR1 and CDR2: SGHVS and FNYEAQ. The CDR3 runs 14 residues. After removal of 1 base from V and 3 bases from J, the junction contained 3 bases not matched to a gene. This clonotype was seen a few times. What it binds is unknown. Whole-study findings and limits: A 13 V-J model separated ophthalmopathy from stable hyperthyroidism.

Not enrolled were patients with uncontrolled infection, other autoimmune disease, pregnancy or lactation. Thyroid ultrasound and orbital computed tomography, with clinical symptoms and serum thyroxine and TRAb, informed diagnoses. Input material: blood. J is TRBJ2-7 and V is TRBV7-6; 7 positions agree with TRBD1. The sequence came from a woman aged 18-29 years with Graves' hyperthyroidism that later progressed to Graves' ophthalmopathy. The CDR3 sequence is CASSLERGHYEQYF. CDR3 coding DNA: TGTGCCAGCAGCTTAGAAAGGGGGCACTACGAGCAGTACTTC. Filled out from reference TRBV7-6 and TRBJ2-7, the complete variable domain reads GAGVSQSPRYKVTKRGQDVALRCDPISGHVSLYWYRQALGQGPEFLTYFNYEAQQDKSGLPNDRFSAERPEGSISTLTIQRTEQRDSAMYRCASSLERGHYEQYFGPGTRLTVT.